One sample yielded the 14 T cell receptor beta chains listed below, sequenced in a study of cytomegalovirus exposure and HLA in healthy donors (dated by TCRdb to the late 2010s). The method behind the library was the immunoSEQ multiplex PCR assay. A mixture of 60 forward primers for TCR Vbeta segments and 13 reverse primers for TCR Jbeta segments was used in the multiplex PCR. TCRdb took over this immuneACCESS table, retaining in-frame rearrangements with V and J assigned. Such tables are incomplete; in checked studies, under half of the missing clones stem from an unresolved V gene, and the remainder is unexplained. The sample records 100,000 or so clones, 60% to 80% of which are singletons. Clones ranked in the top ten supply 2.5% to 3.5% of the sample. Specimen: PBMCs. The receptors derive from a man aged 25-45 years in good health and CMV-seronegative.

This clone was picked up one time. The chain is built from TRBV5-1 and TRBJ2-2, with 9 positions matching TRBD1. In germline, CDR1 is SGHRS, CDR2 YFSETQ. The CDR3 extends over 17 amino acids. Trimming took 4 bases from V and 5 from J; bases not matched to a gene: 12. CDR3 coding DNA: TGCGCCAGCAGCACAAACCTATTACAGGGGGCGACCGGGGAGCTGTTTTTT. Its translation is CASSTNLLQGATGELFF.

This clone was picked up one time. The CDR3 end shows no conserved phenylalanine or tryptophan, and so a read error is likely. It is unclear where the CDR3 begins or ends on the DNA, so no DNA is shown, and the CDR3 is as TCRdb lists it. The chain is built from TRBV28 and TRBJ1-1. The germline V gene has CDR1 MDHEN and CDR2 SYDVKM. Termini included, the CDR3 measures 10 amino acids. CDR3 in amino acids: CASSPRGTLR.

V is TRBV28 and J is TRBJ1-5; a weak D match, TRBD1 (5 bases). V was clipped by 6 bases and J by 4 bases, with 19 bases between them. The CDR3 contains 16 residues. Germline CDR1 and CDR2: MDHEN and SYDVKM. The CDR3 sequence: CASSSPLAGGNQPQHF. CDR3 DNA sequence: TGTGCCAGCAGCTCACCTCTGGCCGGGGGTAATCAGCCCCAGCATTTT.

The chain carries TRBV4-3 and TRBJ2-1; 12 positions match TRBD2. The J segment lost 8 bases and the V segment lost 0 bases, leaving 14 bases of the junction unmatched. The CDR3 covers 19 residues. Germline V lookup: CDR1 LGHNA, CDR2 YSLEER. The CDR3: CASSQELSSGRADKDEQFF. For the CDR3, the DNA is TGCGCCAGCAGCCAAGAGCTGTCTAGCGGGAGGGCCGACAAGGATGAGCAGTTCTTC.

The chain recombines TRBV2 with TRBJ2-7, with 7 bases identical to TRBD2. This CDR3 region has 14 residues. From germline, CDR1 is SNHLY and CDR2 FYNNEI. V lost 6 bases and J lost 2; bases outside the gene matches: 7. DNA of the CDR3: TGTGCCAGCAGCGTAGCGGGTAGTCCCTACGAGCAGTACTTC. Its translation: CASSVAGSPYEQYF.

The rearrangement links TRBV29-1 to TRBJ2-6; a weak D match, TRBD2 (5 bases). The CDR3 covers 15 residues. Germline V gene sequence: CDR1 SQVTM, CDR2 ANQGSEA. The ends were cut back, 6 bases at V and 0 bases at J, with 12 bases in the middle. CDR3 bases: TGCAGCGTCCGGGATCCTAACTCTGGGGCCAACGTCCTGACTTTC. Translating it yields CSVRDPNSGANVLTF.

This sequence joins TRBV9 and TRBJ2-7; maybe TRBD2 (5 bases). Trimming cost V 4 bases and J 5 bases, with 13 bases left between them. This CDR3 comprises 13 residues. Germline V lookup: CDR1 SGDLS, CDR2 YYNGEE. The CDR3 nucleotides read TGTGCCAGCAGCCAAACCCCGCGGGACGAGCAGTACTTC. Protein sequence: CASSQTPRDEQYF. Looking up the rest from reference TRBV9 and TRBJ2-7 gives the full variable domain: DSGVTQTPKHLITATGQRVTLRCSPRSGDLSVYWYQQSLDQGLQFLIQYYNGEERAKGNILERFSAQQFPDLHSELNLSSLELGDSALYFCASSQTPRDEQYFGPGTRLTVT.

This clone was observed a single time. The chain uses TRBV7-9 and TRBJ2-1; D is possibly TRBD2 (6 bases). The CDR3 has 19 residues. Per the germline V gene, CDR1 is SEHNR and CDR2 is FQNEAQ (reference sequence). V lost 5 bases and J 1 base, leaving 24 bases between the germline ends. CDR3 sequence (DNA): TGTGCCAGCAGCGAAACGGGAGAAACCCCTTTTGCATCCTACAATGAGCAGTTCTTC. Translating it yields CASSETGETPFASYNEQFF.

This clone has a handful of counts. The chain has TRBV6-5 and TRBJ1-2, with a possible D match to TRBD1 (5 bases). The CDR3 runs 13 residues. With 5 bases removed from V and 7 bases from J, the gap between germline ends came to 14 bases. Germline CDR1 and CDR2: MNHEY and SVGAGI. The CDR3 region has the DNA TGTGCCAGCAGTAGCGGGTCGCAGGGTGGCTACACCTTC. This sequence encodes CASSSGSQGGYTF.

The chain uses TRBV7-8 and TRBJ2-2; the match to TRBD2 covers 9 bases. CDR1 is SGHVS, CDR2 FQNEAQ, per germline. The CDR3 length is 16 residues. J was trimmed by 1 base and V by 6 bases; bases with no gene match: 6. The CDR3, as DNA: TGTGCCAGCAGTAGAGGACTAGCGCGGAACACCGGGGAGCTGTTTTTT. As protein: CASSRGLARNTGELFF.

The rearrangement links TRBV6-6 to TRBJ1-1, with 8 bases matching TRBD1. The CDR3 totals 14 residues. Per germline, CDR1 MNHNY and CDR2 SVGAGI (reference sequence). Losses at the gene ends were 4 bases for V and 5 bases for J; bases not matched to a gene: 6. The CDR3 spells CASSSGQGWTEAFF. The CDR3 DNA follows: TGTGCCAGCAGTTCCGGACAGGGCTGGACTGAAGCTTTCTTT.

The rearrangement links TRBV7-9 to TRBJ2-7; D is undetermined. This CDR3 is 14 amino acids long. The germline V and J ends were trimmed by 0 bases and 2 bases, with 8 bases remaining between them. The germline gives CDR1 SEHNR, CDR2 FQNEAQ (reference sequence). The CDR3 DNA is TGTGCCAGCAGCTTAGCATCGGAGACCTACGAGCAGTACTTC. It encodes CASSLASETYEQYF. Looking up the rest from reference TRBV7-9 and TRBJ2-7 gives the full variable domain: DTGVSQNPRHKITKRGQNVTFRCDPISEHNRLYWYRQTLGQGPEFLTYFQNEAQLEKSRLLSDRFSAERPKGSFSTLEIQRTEQGDSAMYLCASSLASETYEQYFGPGTRLTVT.

J is TRBJ2-1 and V is TRBV2; perhaps TRBD1 as D (5 bases). Germline V gene data show CDR1 as SNHLY and CDR2 as FYNNEI. Trimming removed 4 bases from V and 1 base from J, with 11 bases in between. The CDR3 is 15 amino acids. CDR3 bases: TGTGCCAGCAGTGTAGACCAGGGATCCTACAATGAGCAGTTCTTC. Translation: CASSVDQGSYNEQFF. The variable domain in full, completed from reference TRBV2 and TRBJ2-1, reads EPEVTQTPSHQVTQMGQEVILRCVPISNHLYFYWYRQILGQKVEFLVSFYNNEISEKSEIFDDQFSVERPDGSNFTLKIRSTKLEDSAMYFCASSVDQGSYNEQFFGPGTRLTVL.

J is TRBJ1-1 and V is TRBV20-1; D call uncertain. This CDR3 spans 11 amino acids. Germline V gene sequence: CDR1 DFQATT, CDR2 SNEGSKA (reference sequence). CDR3 DNA sequence: TGCGCGCCAGTCGGAGGCTCTGAAGCTTTCTTT. It encodes CAPVGGSEAFF.